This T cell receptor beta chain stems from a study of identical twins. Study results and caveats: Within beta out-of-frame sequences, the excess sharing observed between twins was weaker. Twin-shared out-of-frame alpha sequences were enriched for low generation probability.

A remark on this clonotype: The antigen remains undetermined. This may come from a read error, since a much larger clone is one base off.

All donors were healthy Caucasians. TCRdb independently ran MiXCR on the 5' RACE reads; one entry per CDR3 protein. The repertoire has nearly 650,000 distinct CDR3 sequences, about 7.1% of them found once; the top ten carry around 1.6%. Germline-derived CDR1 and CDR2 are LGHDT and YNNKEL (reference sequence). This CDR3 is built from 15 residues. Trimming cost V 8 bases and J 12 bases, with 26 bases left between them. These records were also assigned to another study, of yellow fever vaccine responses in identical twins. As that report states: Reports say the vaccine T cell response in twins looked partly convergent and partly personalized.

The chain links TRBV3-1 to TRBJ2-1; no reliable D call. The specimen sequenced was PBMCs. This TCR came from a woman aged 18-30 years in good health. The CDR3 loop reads CASCSQGRGGSGQFF. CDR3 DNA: TGTGCCAGCTGCTCCCAAGGGCGAGGCGGATCGGGGCAGTTCTTC.